This T cell receptor (beta chain) comes out of a study of blood T cell repertoires in COVID-19. V shed 3 bases and J shed 6 bases, with 8 bases lying between them. From germline, CDR1 is SGHDN and CDR2 FVKESK. The CDR3 runs 12 residues. The repertoire was sequenced with immunoSEQ multiplex PCR; TCRdb's copy has only in-frame clones and lacks some. The sample carries about 150,000 clones, 85% to 90% recorded once. This receptor was taken from a man aged 55 to 70 with COVID-19, enrolled during active disease. Sequencing used peripheral blood. The chain employs TRBV14 and TRBJ1-1; no reliable D call. The CDR3, as DNA: TGTGCCAGCAGCCAGGACTTTCCTGAAGCTTTCTTT. Its translation is CASSQDFPEAFF.